This TCR beta chain was recorded in a study of glioma-infiltrating T cells. Overall study findings and caveats: Very few CDR3 sequences were shared between tissue and blood.

The CDR3 is 14 amino acids. Trimming removed 2 bases from V and 1 base from J; junction bases left unmatched: 2. The germline V gene encodes CDR1 SQVTM and CDR2 ANQGSEA. The iRepertoire nested amplicon-rescue multiplex PCR amplified TCR alpha and beta CDR3s from RNA. TCRdb re-derived calls from the multiplex PCR reads in MiXCR, one entry per CDR3 protein. The sample lists about 2,800 distinct CDR3 sequences, around 35% occurring once. This clonotype was found many times. Its antigen is undetermined. The receptor was derived from a human donor with low-grade glioma or glioblastoma, undergoing nonglioma brain surgery, or in good health (not recorded which). Sequencing used glioma tissue, nonneoplastic brain tissue, or PBMCs (not recorded which). V gene TRBV29-1 combines with J gene TRBJ2-1; 7 bases match TRBD2. CDR3: CSVERGVSYNEQFF. DNA of the CDR3: TGCAGCGTTGAACGGGGGGTATCCTACAATGAGCAGTTCTTC.